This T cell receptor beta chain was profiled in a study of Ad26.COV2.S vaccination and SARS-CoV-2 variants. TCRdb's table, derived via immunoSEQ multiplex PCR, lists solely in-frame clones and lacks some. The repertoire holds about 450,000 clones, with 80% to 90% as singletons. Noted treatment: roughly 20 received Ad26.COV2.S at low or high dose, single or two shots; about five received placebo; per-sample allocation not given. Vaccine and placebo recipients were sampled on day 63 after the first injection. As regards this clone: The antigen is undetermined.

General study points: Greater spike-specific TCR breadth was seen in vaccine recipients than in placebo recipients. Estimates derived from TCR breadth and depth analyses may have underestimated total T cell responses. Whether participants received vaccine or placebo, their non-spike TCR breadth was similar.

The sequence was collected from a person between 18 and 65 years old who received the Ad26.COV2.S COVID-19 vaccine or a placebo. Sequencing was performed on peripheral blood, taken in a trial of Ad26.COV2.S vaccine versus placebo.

The CDR3 loop is CASSPWTGVNEKLFF. CDR3 bases: TGTGCCAGCAGCCCCTGGACAGGGGTGAATGAAAAACTGTTTTTT. The chain carries TRBV7-2 and TRBJ1-4; 9 positions agree with TRBD1. Trimming cost V 5 bases and J 5 bases; bases outside gene matches: 6. Germline CDR1 SGHTA, CDR2 FQGNSA. The CDR3 runs 15 residues.